This passage covers 10 T cell receptor beta chains from one sample sequenced in a study of blood T cell repertoires in COVID-19. Sequencing was performed with immunoSEQ multiplex PCR; in TCRdb, only in-frame clones are kept and a portion is missing. Here the sample spans over 300,000 clones, 89% being singletons. Sequencing was done on a sample of peripheral blood. These receptors originate from a man younger than 30 who had recovered from COVID-19.

The J gene is TRBJ2-1, the V gene TRBV20-1; D is possibly TRBD2 (5 bases). The CDR3 is made up of 11 amino acids. CDR1 and CDR2 from the germline V gene are DFQATT and SNEGSKA (reference sequence). V lost 3 bases to trimming and J lost 12 bases, with 12 bases between them. CDR3 nucleotide sequence: TGCAGTGCTAGCCGGGAAACCGGGCAGTTCTTC. Protein: CSASRETGQFF.

V and J are TRBV4-1 and TRBJ2-7; tentatively, D is TRBD1 (6 bases). The CDR3 is made up of 14 amino acids. The germline gives CDR1 MGHRA, CDR2 YSYEKL. Trimming took 2 bases from V and 3 from J, leaving 11 bases between them. CDR3 protein: CASSQSMTGYEQYF. The DNA for the CDR3 is TGCGCCAGCAGCCAATCAATGACAGGCTACGAGCAGTACTTC.

V gene TRBV9 combines with J gene TRBJ2-5, with D maybe TRBD2 (7 bases). This CDR3 has 17 amino acids. Trimming removed 2 bases at V and 5 bases at J, with 22 bases between. Per germline, CDR1 SGDLS and CDR2 YYNGEE. CDR3 coding DNA: TGTGCCAGCAGCGTGGGAGAGGAGGGGGGGCTACATGAGACCCAGTACTTC. Translating gives CASSVGEEGGLHETQYF.

CDR3 nucleotide sequence: TGTGCCAGCAGCTTGATGAGCTATTGGACAGACGACTCCTACGAGCAGTACTTC. This encodes CASSLMSYWTDDSYEQYF. The V and J genes are TRBV5-6 and TRBJ2-7; a weak D match, TRBD1 (6 bases). There are 18 residues in the CDR3. The germline V gene has CDR1 SGHDT and CDR2 YYEEEE. V was pared by 1 base and J by 0 bases, with 20 bases between.

V and J are TRBV2 and TRBJ1-6, with D tentatively TRBD1 (6 bases). The CDR3 has 14 residues. The V and J ends lost 5 bases and 10 bases respectively, with 15 bases between them. Germline-derived CDR1 and CDR2 are SNHLY and FYNNEI. The CDR3 sequence: CASSNTGKDSPLHF. In DNA form, the CDR3 reads TGTGCCAGCAGTAATACAGGGAAAGACTCACCCCTCCACTTT.

The V gene is TRBV29-1, the J gene TRBJ1-2; 7 bases fit TRBD1. The V gene end was trimmed by 7 bases and the J gene end by 3 bases; junction bases not matched to a gene: 8. The CDR3 contains 13 residues. Per the germline V gene, CDR1 is SQVTM and CDR2 is ANQGSEA. The DNA for the CDR3 is TGCAGCGCTAGACAGGGCGGAGACTATGGCTACACCTTC. It encodes CSARQGGDYGYTF.

This clone showed up just a few times. The chain employs TRBV23-1 and TRBJ2-7; D unresolved. TRBV23-1 is assigned to the ORF class and has an uncertain function. Trimming shortened V by 4 bases and J by 0 bases, and 13 bases separated the two germline ends. The CDR3 has 15 amino acids. CDR3 amino acids: CASSPHPPFSYEQYF. CDR3 DNA sequence: TGCGCCAGCAGTCCACACCCACCTTTCTCCTACGAGCAGTACTTC.

The CDR3 loop is CASTSQMGREKLFF. CDR3 in DNA: TGTGCCAGCACCTCCCAGATGGGCCGTGAAAAACTGTTTTTT. The chain couples TRBV3-1 (or the pseudogene TRBV3-2) to TRBJ1-4; D not certain. Germline assignment: CDR1 LGHDT and CDR2 YNNKEL (reference sequence). V was clipped by 7 bases and J by 7 bases, with 16 bases between them. The CDR3 loop spans 14 amino acids.

The V call is TRBV5-1, the J call TRBJ2-5; 9 positions agree with TRBD1. The length of the CDR3 is 16 residues. Trimming removed 1 base from V and 5 bases from J; junction bases left unmatched: 9. The germline CDR1 and CDR2 sequences are SGHRS and YFSETQ. The CDR3 reads CASSLMGQGSQETQYF. CDR3 in DNA: TGCGCCAGCAGCTTGATGGGACAGGGATCGCAGGAGACCCAGTACTTC.

The chain recombines TRBV12-3 or TRBV12-4 with TRBJ2-7; D might be TRBD1 (5 bases). The V and J ends lost 4 bases and 2 bases respectively, with 9 bases between them. There are 13 residues in the CDR3. CDR3 in amino acids: CASSWSGTYEQYF. The CDR3 bases are TGTGCCAGCAGTTGGTCAGGGACCTACGAGCAGTACTTC.